The 11 T cell receptor beta chains listed next were all sequenced from one sample in a study of blood T cell repertoires in COVID-19. Assay used: immunoSEQ multiplex PCR; TCRdb lists only in-frame clones, some missing. Of 200,000 to 300,000 clones detected, roughly 83% appear once; the ten largest clones hold around 27%. The specimen was peripheral blood. The receptors shown here come from a man aged 40-50 years with acute or convalescent COVID-19.

The table lists this clone with a few counts. The rearrangement joins TRBV5-1 to TRBJ1-1, with TRBD1 matching 9 bases. The CDR3 is 15 residues long. Unmatched junction bases numbered 3, after V lost 2 bases and J lost 1 base. Germline V gene lookup returns CDR1 SGHRS and CDR2 YFSETQ. CDR3 in amino acids: CASSFRTGENTEAFF. As DNA, the CDR3 is TGCGCCAGCAGCTTCCGGACAGGGGAGAACACTGAAGCTTTCTTT.

This clone was seen a single time. The genes are TRBV12-5 and TRBJ2-1; D is undetermined. V lost 0 bases to trimming and J lost 9 bases, with 18 bases between them. CDR3 length equals 16 residues. CDR1 LGHNT and CDR2 FRNRAP come from the germline V gene. The CDR3 protein is CASGLVVSSAASEQFF. For the CDR3, the DNA is TGTGCTAGTGGTTTGGTAGTTTCTTCGGCGGCCAGTGAGCAGTTCTTC.

V gene TRBV5-1 combines with J gene TRBJ2-7, with 9 bases that match TRBD2. CDR1 and CDR2 (germline): SGHRS, YFSETQ. J gave up 5 bases and V 6 bases, and 9 bases lay outside the gene matches. There are 14 residues in the CDR3. The CDR3 loop is CASTYGGGVDEQYF. CDR3 DNA: TGCGCCAGCACCTATGGCGGGGGGGTCGACGAGCAGTACTTC.

This chain links TRBV5-5 with TRBJ1-1, with 12 positions matching TRBD1. The CDR3 extends over 18 amino acids. V lost 3 bases to trimming and J lost 5 bases; unmatched junction nucleotides: 14. Per germline, CDR1 SGHKS and CDR2 YYEKEE (reference sequence). CDR3 sequence (DNA): TGTGCCAGCAGCTCACCCGGGACAGGGGGCGGCTTTTGGACTGAAGCTTTCTTT. It codes for CASSSPGTGGGFWTEAFF.

The chain employs TRBV19 and TRBJ2-7; TRBD2 agrees at 9 bases. The germline gives CDR1 LNHDA, CDR2 SQIVND (reference sequence). The CDR3 spans 16 residues. V gave up 3 bases and J gave up 6 bases; unmatched junction bases: 12. The CDR3 nucleotides are TGTGCCAGTAGTATCGATAGCGGGAGTTTTGCGGCCGAGCAGTACTTC. It yields the protein CASSIDSGSFAAEQYF.

The chain employs TRBV27 and TRBJ2-1, with 7 nucleotides matching TRBD2. The CDR3 length is 15 residues. Trimming took 2 bases from V and 5 from J; bases not matched to a gene: 6. Germline V gives CDR1 MNHEY, CDR2 SMNVEV (reference sequence). CDR3 in DNA: TGTGCCAGCAGTTTAGCGGGAGAGGAGGACAATGAGCAGTTCTTC. Amino acids: CASSLAGEEDNEQFF.

This clone occurred a few times. The V gene is TRBV5-1, the J gene TRBJ2-5, with D perhaps TRBD1 (6 bases). CDR3 length: 15 residues. V dropped 0 bases and J dropped 2 bases, with 11 bases sitting between them. Looked up from germline, CDR1 is SGHRS and CDR2 is YFSETQ. The CDR3 DNA sequence: TGCGCCAGCAGCTTGGACCCTGGACAGCAAGAGACCCAGTACTTC. Protein: CASSLDPGQQETQYF.

This clone was recorded once. One end of the junction is discordant with germline, which a read error may explain. The genes are TRBV5-1 and TRBJ2-1; possibly TRBD2 for D (6 bases). The CDR3 is 13 amino acids. Germline V gene data show CDR1 as SGHRS and CDR2 as YFSETQ. As DNA, the CDR3 is TGTGCCAGCTCCTACGGGAGTAGCGATGAGCAGTTCTTC. Encoded protein: CASSYGSSDEQFF.

The chain uses TRBV15 and TRBJ1-1; the match to TRBD1 covers 7 bases. Trimming removed 1 base from V and 4 bases from J; junction bases left unmatched: 3. Germline lookup yields CDR1 LNHNV and CDR2 YYDKDF (reference sequence). The CDR3 is 14 residues long. CDR3 region: CATSRGQGSTEAFF. In nucleotides, the CDR3 is TGTGCCACCAGCAGAGGACAGGGTAGCACTGAAGCTTTCTTT.

V usage is TRBV27 and J usage is TRBJ1-1; D gene uncertain. The CDR3 extends over 14 amino acids. Trimming removed 2 bases from V and 5 bases from J, with 12 bases in between. Looked up from germline, CDR1 is MNHEY and CDR2 is SMNVEV (reference sequence). The CDR3 DNA sequence: TGTGCCAGCAGTTTAGGTACGGGGAGGACTGAAGCTTTCTTT. It yields the protein CASSLGTGRTEAFF.

The J gene is TRBJ2-5, the V gene TRBV25-1; 7 positions match TRBD1. CDR1 MGHDK and CDR2 SYGVNS come from the germline V gene. After removal of 6 bases from V and 2 bases from J, the junction contained 3 bases not matched to a gene. The CDR3 sequence is 13 residues long. The CDR3 here is CASSGTEQETQYF. In DNA form, the CDR3 reads TGTGCCAGCAGCGGGACAGAACAAGAGACCCAGTACTTC.